This T cell receptor (beta chain) appears in the sequencing data of a study of shared clonotypes between healthy human individuals. Trimming took 6 bases from V and 2 from J, leaving 14 bases between them. The CDR3 is 14 amino acids. Germline-derived CDR1 and CDR2 are MDHEN and SYDVKM. In the naive CD8 group, cells lacked CD45RO and were positively selected for CCR7, so terminally differentiated effector memory CD45RA+ cells were left out. The repertoire was sequenced with immunoSEQ multiplex PCR; TCRdb's copy has only in-frame clones and lacks some. The sample lists hundreds of thousands of clones; about 90% were seen once.

The chain joins TRBV28 to TRBJ2-7; a possible D gene is TRBD1 (6 bases). The receptor's source is a man aged 25 to 40 in good health. The material sequenced was naive CD8+ T cells sorted from blood. The CDR3 nucleotides read TGTGCCAGCAGATTAAACAGGGCCCCCTACGAGCAGTACTTC. Protein product: CASRLNRAPYEQYF.